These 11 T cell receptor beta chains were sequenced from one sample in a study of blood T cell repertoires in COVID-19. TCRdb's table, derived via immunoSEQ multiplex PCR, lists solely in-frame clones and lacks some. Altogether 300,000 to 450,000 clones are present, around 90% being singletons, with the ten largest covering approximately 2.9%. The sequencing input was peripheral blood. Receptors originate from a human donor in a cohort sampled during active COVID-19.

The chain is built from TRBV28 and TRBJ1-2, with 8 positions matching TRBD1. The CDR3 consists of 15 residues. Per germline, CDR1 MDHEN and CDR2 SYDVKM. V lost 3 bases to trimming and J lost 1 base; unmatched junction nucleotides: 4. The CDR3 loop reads CASSFPGGLNYGYTF. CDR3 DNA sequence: TGTGCCAGCAGTTTCCCAGGGGGCCTTAACTATGGCTACACCTTC.

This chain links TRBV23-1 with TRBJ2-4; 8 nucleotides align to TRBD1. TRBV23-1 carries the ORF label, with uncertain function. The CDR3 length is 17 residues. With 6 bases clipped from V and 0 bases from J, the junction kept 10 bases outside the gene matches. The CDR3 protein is CASRPDPGTGAKNIQYF. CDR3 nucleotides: TGCGCCAGCAGGCCCGACCCCGGGACAGGAGCCAAAAACATTCAGTACTTC.

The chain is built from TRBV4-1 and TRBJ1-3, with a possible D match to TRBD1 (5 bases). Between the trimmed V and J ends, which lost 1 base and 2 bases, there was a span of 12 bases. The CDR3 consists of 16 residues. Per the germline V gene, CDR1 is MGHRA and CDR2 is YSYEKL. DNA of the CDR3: TGCGCCAGCAGCCAAGTGGGGCAGTGGGCTGGAAACACCATATATTTT. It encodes CASSQVGQWAGNTIYF.

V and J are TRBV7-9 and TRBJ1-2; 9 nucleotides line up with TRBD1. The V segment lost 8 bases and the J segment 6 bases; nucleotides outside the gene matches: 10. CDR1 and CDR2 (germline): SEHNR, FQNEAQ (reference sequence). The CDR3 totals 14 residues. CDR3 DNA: TGTGCCAGCTCCGGACAGGGGATTGTACATGGCTACACCTTC. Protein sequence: CASSGQGIVHGYTF.

The CDR3 sequence is CASSPSQDTEAFF. The CDR3 nucleotides are TGTGCCAGTAGCCCCAGTCAGGACACTGAAGCTTTCTTT. The chain is built from TRBV19 and TRBJ1-1, with no clear D. This CDR3 contains 13 residues. V lost 6 bases and J lost 3, with 11 bases in between. From germline, CDR1 is LNHDA and CDR2 SQIVND (reference sequence).

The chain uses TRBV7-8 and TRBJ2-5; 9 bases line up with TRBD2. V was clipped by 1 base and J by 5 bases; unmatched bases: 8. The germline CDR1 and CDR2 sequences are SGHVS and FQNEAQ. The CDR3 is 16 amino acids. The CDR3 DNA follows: TGTGCCAGCAGCTTAGTAACAGCGGCGGGGGGGGAGACCCAGTACTTC. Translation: CASSLVTAAGGETQYF.

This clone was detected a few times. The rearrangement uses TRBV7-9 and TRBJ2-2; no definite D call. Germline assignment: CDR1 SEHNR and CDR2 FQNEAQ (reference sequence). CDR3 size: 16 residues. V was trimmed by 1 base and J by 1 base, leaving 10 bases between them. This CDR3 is CASSLERGLNTGELFF. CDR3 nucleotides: TGTGCCAGCAGCTTAGAGCGAGGCCTGAACACCGGGGAGCTGTTTTTT.

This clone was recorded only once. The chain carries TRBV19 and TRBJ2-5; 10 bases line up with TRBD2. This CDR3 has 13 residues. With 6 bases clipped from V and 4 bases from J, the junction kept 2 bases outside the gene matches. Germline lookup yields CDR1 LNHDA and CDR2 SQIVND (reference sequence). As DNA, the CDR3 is TGTGCCAGTAGGACTAGCGGGTTAGAGACCCAGTACTTC. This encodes CASRTSGLETQYF. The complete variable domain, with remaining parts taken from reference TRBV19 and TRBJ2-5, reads DGGITQSPKYLFRKEGQNVTLSCEQNLNHDAMYWYRQDPGQGLRLIYYSQIVNDFQKGDIAEGYSVSREKKESFPLTVTSAQKNPTAFYLCASRTSGLETQYFGPGTRLLVL.

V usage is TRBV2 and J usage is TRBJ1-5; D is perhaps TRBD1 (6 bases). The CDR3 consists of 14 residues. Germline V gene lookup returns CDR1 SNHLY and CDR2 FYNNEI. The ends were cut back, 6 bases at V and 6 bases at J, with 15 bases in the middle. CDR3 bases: TGTGCCAGCAGCGAGGCGGCAGGGGTTCAGCCCCAGCATTTT. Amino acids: CASSEAAGVQPQHF. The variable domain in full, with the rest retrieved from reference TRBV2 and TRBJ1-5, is EPEVTQTPSHQVTQMGQEVILRCVPISNHLYFYWYRQILGQKVEFLVSFYNNEISEKSEIFDDQFSVERPDGSNFTLKIRSTKLEDSAMYFCASSEAAGVQPQHFGDGTRLSIL.

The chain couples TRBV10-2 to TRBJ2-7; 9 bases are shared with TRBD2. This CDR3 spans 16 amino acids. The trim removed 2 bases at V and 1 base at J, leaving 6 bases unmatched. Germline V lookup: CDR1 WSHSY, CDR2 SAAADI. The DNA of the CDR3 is TGCGCCAGCAGTGAGGTGAGACTAGCGGATTCCTACGAGCAGTACTTC. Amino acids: CASSEVRLADSYEQYF.

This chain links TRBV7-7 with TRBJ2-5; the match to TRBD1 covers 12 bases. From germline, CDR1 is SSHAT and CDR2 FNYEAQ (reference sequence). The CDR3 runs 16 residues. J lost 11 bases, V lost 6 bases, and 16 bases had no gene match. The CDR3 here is CASSPSPGQGAALQYF. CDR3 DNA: TGTGCCAGCAGTCCTAGTCCGGGACAGGGGGCCGCTTTACAGTACTTC.